Detailed here is one T cell receptor (beta chain). Clones were sequenced by immunoSEQ multiplex PCR, and TCRdb holds only the in-frame ones, with some missing. The table includes approximately 150,000 clones, roughly 94% detected once. Trimming took off 1 base at V and 2 bases at J, with 14 bases between the two ends. Germline V lookup: CDR1 SGHTA, CDR2 FQGNSA. The CDR3 covers 16 residues. This entry comes from a study of control samples from healthy donors and cancer patients. The V call is TRBV7-2, the J call TRBJ1-2; D may be TRBD1 (5 bases). This receptor was identified in a man in his forties in good health. The sequenced sample consisted of blood. The CDR3 sequence: CASSLGLGEGNYGYTF. CDR3 in DNA: TGTGCCAGCAGCTTAGGGTTGGGGGAAGGAAACTATGGCTACACCTTC.